This TCR beta chain stems from a study of shared clonotypes between healthy human individuals. Overall study findings and caveats: Donor scarcity curtailed the genetic and exposure-history diversity represented herein.

Only a few counts were recorded for this clone. Its antigen is not known. It was approximately 280 ng DNA, 25,000 to 35,000 T cell genomes, that went into each replicate PCR of unsorted PBMC. Only in-frame clones appear in the TCRdb table, and some are missing; sequencing was by immunoSEQ multiplex PCR. The sample has 450,000 to 600,000 clones; roughly 78% are singletons. The sample comprised PBMCs. The source of this sequence is a woman between 35 and 50 years old in good health. Some clones in this sample may be carry-over from other donors' samples.

Written as DNA, the CDR3 is TGTGCCAGCAGCGTGGACAGGTGGAGCACTGAAGCTTTCTTT. It yields the protein CASSVDRWSTEAFF. V usage is TRBV11-2 and J usage is TRBJ1-1; 7 bases map to TRBD1. Germline loops: CDR1 SGHAT, CDR2 FQNNGV. V lost 5 bases, J lost 4 bases, and 7 bases stayed unmatched. The CDR3 is made up of 14 amino acids.